These 12 T cell receptor beta chains came from one sample sequenced in a study of CD8+CD57+ T cells in acquired aplastic anemia. CD8+CD57+ cell expansion, shown by flow cytometry, had occurred in the patients selected for sequencing. TCR beta VDJ and CDR3 were profiled, and genomic DNA was the template. TCRdb reprocessed the reads via MiXCR and lists one record per CDR3 protein. The sample consists of roughly 250,000 distinct CDR3 sequences, 40% to 50% of them appearing once. Input material: sorted CD4+, CD8+, or CD8+CD57+ T cells (not recorded which) from PBMCs. Receptors were obtained from a human donor with aplastic anemia.

The rearrangement links TRBV20-1 to TRBJ2-2, with 10 bases matching TRBD2. Unmatched junction bases numbered 6, after V lost 1 base and J lost 10 bases. Germline V gene lookup returns CDR1 DFQATT and CDR2 SNEGSKA (reference sequence). The CDR3 runs 14 residues. The CDR3, as DNA: TGCAGTGCTAGAGGTCTAGCGGGAGAAATGGAGCTGTTTTTT. Protein: CSARGLAGEMELFF.

This clonotype was counted ten times or more. V usage is TRBV20-1 and J usage is TRBJ2-7, with 7 positions matching TRBD2. CDR1 is DFQATT, CDR2 SNEGSKA, per germline (reference sequence). The CDR3 sequence is 14 residues long. The trim removed 1 base at V and 4 bases at J, leaving 7 bases unmatched. The CDR3 protein is CSARGAGDTYEQYF. The CDR3 DNA is TGCAGTGCTAGAGGGGCGGGAGACACATACGAGCAGTACTTC.

The table lists this clonotype with a few counts. The rearrangement links TRBV5-5 to TRBJ2-6; the match to TRBD1 covers 8 bases. This CDR3 region has 18 residues. Germline CDR1 reads SGHKS; CDR2 reads YYEKEE (reference sequence). The junction had 9 bases not matched to a gene; V was cut back by 0 bases and J by 4 bases. The CDR3 loop reads CASSLGTGYTTGANVLTF. The CDR3 region has the DNA TGTGCCAGCAGCTTGGGGACAGGGTATACCACGGGGGCCAACGTCCTGACTTTC.

This clonotype was counted only a few times. The chain carries TRBV5-4 and TRBJ2-1; 7 bases are a match to TRBD1. Germline CDR1 is SGHNT and CDR2 is YYREEE (reference sequence). J gave up 10 bases and V 5 bases, and 15 bases lay outside the gene matches. The CDR3 extends over 15 amino acids. Here the CDR3 DNA reads TGTGCCAGCAGGCCAATACCGGGACAGAGGAACGAGCAGTTCTTC. Protein: CASRPIPGQRNEQFF.

This clonotype was seen many times. The chain combines TRBV20-1 with TRBJ1-2; 7 bases fit TRBD1. With V trimmed by 1 base and J by 5 bases, 4 bases remained unmatched. The CDR3 has 13 amino acids. Germline assignment: CDR1 DFQATT and CDR2 SNEGSKA (reference sequence). Here the CDR3 reads CSARAQGDYGYTF. The CDR3 bases are TGCAGTGCTAGAGCCCAGGGGGATTATGGCTACACCTTC.

The chain uses TRBV29-1 and TRBJ2-3, with TRBD2 matching over 12 bases. The V and J ends lost 7 bases and 7 bases, in that order; junction bases with no gene match: 12. The germline CDR1 and CDR2 sequences are SQVTM and ANQGSEA. The CDR3 contains 15 residues. CDR3 protein: CSAGLAGTGLYTQYF. CDR3 DNA: TGCAGCGCAGGACTAGCGGGGACGGGCCTTTATACGCAGTATTTT.

Concerning this clonotype: A read error may be the cause here, since a much bigger clone is one base away. The J gene is TRBJ2-7, the V gene TRBV10-3; tentatively, D is TRBD1 (6 bases). Looked up from germline, CDR1 is ENHRY and CDR2 is SYGVKD. Trimming shortened V by 10 bases and J by 3 bases, and 16 bases separated the two germline ends. CDR3 size: 13 residues. As DNA, the CDR3 is TGTGCCAGCAACCAATTACAGGGCTACGAGCAGTACTTC. Amino acids: CASNQLQGYEQYF.

This clonotype was seen many times. The DNA of the CDR3 is TGCAGTGCTAGGGGGCGAAGCCTTAATGAGCAGTTCTTC. Its translation: CSARGRSLNEQFF. The chain has TRBV20-1 and TRBJ2-1, with D maybe TRBD1 (5 bases). There are 13 residues in the CDR3. CDR1 and CDR2 (germline): DFQATT, SNEGSKA (reference sequence). V was pared by 3 bases and J by 7 bases, with 13 bases between.

This rearrangement joins TRBV7-9 to TRBJ1-2; TRBD1 matches 8 bases. V shed 5 bases, J shed 6 bases, and the junction held 5 bases outside the gene matches. The CDR3 spans 13 residues. Per germline, CDR1 SEHNR and CDR2 FQNEAQ (reference sequence). The CDR3 here is CASSVDREDGYTF. CDR3 nucleotide sequence: TGTGCCAGCAGCGTGGACAGGGAGGATGGCTACACCTTC.

As to this clonotype: As the CDR3 is not closed by the conserved phenylalanine or tryptophan, this likely results from a read error. The chain links TRBV19 to TRBJ1-1; TRBD1 aligns across 12 bases. This CDR3 region has 17 residues. J lost 3 bases, V lost 5 bases, and 10 bases had no gene match. Germline CDR1 reads LNHDA; CDR2 reads SQIVND (reference sequence). The CDR3 loop is CASSVVTGQGAYTEAFL. The CDR3 coding sequence is TGTGCCAGTAGTGTAGTTACGGGACAGGGGGCCTACACTGAAGCTTTCCTT.

There are many counts of this clonotype. This chain links TRBV20-1 with TRBJ2-7, with D perhaps TRBD2 (6 bases). Germline CDR1 and CDR2: DFQATT and SNEGSKA (reference sequence). There are 13 residues in the CDR3. The V and J ends lost 5 bases and 3 bases respectively, with 14 bases between them. CDR3 in amino acids: CSARRDSNYEQYF. The CDR3 DNA is TGCAGTGCTCGCCGGGACTCCAACTACGAGCAGTACTTC.

This clonotype was picked up many times. The chain carries TRBV29-1 and TRBJ2-1, with TRBD2 identical over 11 bases. V gave up 4 bases and J gave up 3 bases; unmatched junction bases: 2. Looked up from germline, CDR1 is SQVTM and CDR2 is ANQGSEA. The CDR3 is made up of 14 amino acids. CDR3 region: CSVGGTSGYNEQFF. CDR3 bases: TGCAGCGTTGGAGGGACTAGCGGCTACAATGAGCAGTTCTTC.